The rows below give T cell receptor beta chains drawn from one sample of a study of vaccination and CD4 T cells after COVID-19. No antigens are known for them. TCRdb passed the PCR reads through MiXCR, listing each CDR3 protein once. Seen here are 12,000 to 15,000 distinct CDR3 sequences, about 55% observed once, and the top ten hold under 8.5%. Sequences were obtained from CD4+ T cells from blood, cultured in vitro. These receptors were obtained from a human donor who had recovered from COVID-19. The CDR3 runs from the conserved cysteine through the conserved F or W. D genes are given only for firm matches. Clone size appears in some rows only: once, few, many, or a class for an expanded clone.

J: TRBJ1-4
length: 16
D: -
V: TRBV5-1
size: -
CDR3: CASSLMAAATNEKLFF
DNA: TGCGCCAGCAGCTTGATGGCGGCCGCAACTAATGAAAAACTGTTTTTT

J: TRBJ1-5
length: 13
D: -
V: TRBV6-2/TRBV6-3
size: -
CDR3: CASVQGLNQPQHF
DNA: TGTGCCAGCGTACAGGGTCTCAATCAGCCCCAGCATTTT

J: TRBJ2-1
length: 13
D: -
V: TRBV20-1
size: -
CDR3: CSARGLLYNEQFF
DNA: TGCAGTGCTAGGGGCCTGCTCTACAATGAGCAGTTCTTC

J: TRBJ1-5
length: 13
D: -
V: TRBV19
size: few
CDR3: CASSIGEEQPQHF
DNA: TGTGCCAGTAGTATAGGAGAGGAGCAGCCCCAGCATTTT

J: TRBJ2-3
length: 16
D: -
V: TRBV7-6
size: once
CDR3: CASSYTGAGSTDTQYF
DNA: TGTGCCAGCAGCTATACAGGGGCGGGGAGCACAGATACGCAGTATTTT

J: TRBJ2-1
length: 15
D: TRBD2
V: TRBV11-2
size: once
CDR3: CASSLDQTGGGEQFF
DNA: TGTGCCAGCAGCTTAGATCAAACGGGAGGGGGGGAGCAGTTCTTC

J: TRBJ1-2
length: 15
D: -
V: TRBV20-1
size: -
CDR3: CSASMGPIANYGYTF
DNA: TGCAGTGCTAGTATGGGGCCAATAGCTAACTATGGCTACACCTTC

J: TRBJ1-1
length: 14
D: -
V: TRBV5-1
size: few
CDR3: CASSLLGSNTEAFF
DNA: TGCGCCAGCAGCTTGCTGGGTTCGAACACTGAAGCTTTCTTT

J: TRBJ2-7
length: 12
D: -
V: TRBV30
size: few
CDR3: CAWSSQRGEQYF
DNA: TGTGCCTGGAGTTCCCAGAGGGGCGAGCAGTACTTC

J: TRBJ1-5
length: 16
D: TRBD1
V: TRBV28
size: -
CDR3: CASSPPGQGLSQPQHF
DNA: TGTGCCAGCAGCCCTCCGGGACAGGGTTTAAGTCAGCCCCAGCATTTT

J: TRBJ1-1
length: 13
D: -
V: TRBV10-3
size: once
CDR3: CAISGSRDGEAFF
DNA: TGTGCCATCAGTGGGTCTAGGGATGGGGAAGCTTTCTTT

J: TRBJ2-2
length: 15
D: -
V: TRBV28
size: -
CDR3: CASRDRGGRTGELFF
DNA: TGTGCCAGCAGAGACAGGGGAGGGCGCACCGGGGAGCTGTTTTTT

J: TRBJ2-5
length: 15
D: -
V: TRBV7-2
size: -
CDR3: CASSLGHEAGETQYF
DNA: TGTGCCAGCAGCTTAGGGCATGAAGCGGGAGAGACCCAGTACTTC

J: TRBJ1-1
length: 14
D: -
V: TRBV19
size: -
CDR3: CASSIDSMWTEAFF
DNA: TGTGCCAGTAGTATAGATTCCATGTGGACTGAAGCTTTCTTT

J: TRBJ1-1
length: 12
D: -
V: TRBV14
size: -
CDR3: CASSPTGTEAFF
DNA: TGTGCCAGCAGCCCTACAGGGACTGAAGCTTTCTTT

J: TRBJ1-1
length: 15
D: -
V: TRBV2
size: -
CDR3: CASSEPPGMNTEAFF
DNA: TGTGCCAGCAGTGAGCCTCCAGGGATGAACACTGAAGCTTTCTTT

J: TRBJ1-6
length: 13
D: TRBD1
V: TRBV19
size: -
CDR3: CASSMTGASPLHF
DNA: TGTGCCAGTAGTATGACAGGGGCTTCACCCCTCCACTTT